This T cell receptor beta chain was obtained from a study of blood T cells in healthy people across ages. Through a sample-barcoded 5' primer and a J-beta primer mix, a second PCR was run for 7 to 11 cycles. TCRdb fed the 5' RACE reads into MiXCR, producing one record per CDR3 protein. The repertoire includes around 1,700,000 distinct CDR3 sequences, roughly 28% of them detected once, and 7.7% sits in the top ten. The V gene lost 7 bases and the J gene lost 10 bases, with 11 bases spanning the gap. CDR3 length: 11 residues. Germline V gives CDR1 SNHLY, CDR2 FYNNEI. The chain combines TRBV2 with TRBJ2-1; D might be TRBD2 (6 bases). The sample taken for sequencing was blood. This TCR was sampled from a woman in her twenties or thirties in good health. CDR3 bases: TGTGCCAGCACGGGGGTATACGAGCAGTTCTTC. Its protein product is CASTGVYEQFF.